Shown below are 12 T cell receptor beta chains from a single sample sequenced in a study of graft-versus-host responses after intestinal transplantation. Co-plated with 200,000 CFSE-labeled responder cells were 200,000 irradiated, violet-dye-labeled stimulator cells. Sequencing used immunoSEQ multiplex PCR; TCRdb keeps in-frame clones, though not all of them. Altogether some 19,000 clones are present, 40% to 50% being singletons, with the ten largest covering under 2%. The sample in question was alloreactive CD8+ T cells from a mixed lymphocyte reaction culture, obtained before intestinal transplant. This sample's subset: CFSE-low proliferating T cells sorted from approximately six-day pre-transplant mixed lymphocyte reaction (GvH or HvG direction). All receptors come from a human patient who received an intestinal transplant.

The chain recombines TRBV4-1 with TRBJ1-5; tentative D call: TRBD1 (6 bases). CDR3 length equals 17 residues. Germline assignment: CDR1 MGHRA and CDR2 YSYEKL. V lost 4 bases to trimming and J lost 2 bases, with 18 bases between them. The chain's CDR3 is CASSLEGGVKGNQPQHF. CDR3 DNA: TGCGCCAGCAGCCTTGAAGGGGGGGTCAAGGGCAATCAGCCCCAGCATTTT.

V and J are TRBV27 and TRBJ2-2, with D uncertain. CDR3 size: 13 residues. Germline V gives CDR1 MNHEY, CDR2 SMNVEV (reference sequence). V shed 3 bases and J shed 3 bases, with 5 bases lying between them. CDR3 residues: CASSLSYTGELFF. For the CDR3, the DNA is TGTGCCAGCAGTTTGTCTTACACCGGGGAGCTGTTTTTT.

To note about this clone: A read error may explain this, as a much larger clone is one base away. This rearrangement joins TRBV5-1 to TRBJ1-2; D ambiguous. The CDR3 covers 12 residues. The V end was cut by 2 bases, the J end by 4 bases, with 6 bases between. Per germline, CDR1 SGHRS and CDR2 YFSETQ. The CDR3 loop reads CASSFRLYGYTF. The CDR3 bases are TGCGCCAGCAGCTTTCGTCTCTATGGCTACACCTTC.

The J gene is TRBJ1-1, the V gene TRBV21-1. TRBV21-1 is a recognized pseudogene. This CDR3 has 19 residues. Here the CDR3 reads CASSKIGLSAGCMNTEAFF. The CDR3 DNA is TGTGCCAGCAGCAAAATAGGTCTGTCTGCCGGGTGCATGAACACTGAAGCTTTCTTT.

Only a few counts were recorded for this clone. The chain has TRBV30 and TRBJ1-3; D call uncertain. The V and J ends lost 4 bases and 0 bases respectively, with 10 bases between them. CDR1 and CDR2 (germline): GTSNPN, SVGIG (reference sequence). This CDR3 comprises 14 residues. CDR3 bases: TGTGCCTGGAAGATTGCGAGCTCTGGAAACACCATATATTTT. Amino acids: CAWKIASSGNTIYF.

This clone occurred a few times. The CDR3 is CATAAIPTTEAFF. CDR3 bases: TGTGCCACCGCCGCCATACCTACCACTGAAGCTTTCTTT. J is TRBJ1-1 and V is TRBV6-1; D unresolved. Germline V CDR1 and CDR2: MNHNS, SASEGT. There are 13 residues in the CDR3. V was cut by 10 bases and J by 4 bases, with 16 bases left in between.

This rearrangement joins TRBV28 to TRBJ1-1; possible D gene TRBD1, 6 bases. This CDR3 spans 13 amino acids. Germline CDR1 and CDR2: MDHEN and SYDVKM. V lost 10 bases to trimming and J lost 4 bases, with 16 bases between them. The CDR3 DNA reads TGTGCCACACAGGGCCCGTTGATCACTGAAGCTTTCTTT. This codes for CATQGPLITEAFF. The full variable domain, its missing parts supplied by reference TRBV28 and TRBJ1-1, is DVKVTQSSRYLVKRTGEKVFLECVQDMDHENMFWYRQDPGLGLRLIYFSYDVKMKEKGDIPEGYSVSREKKERFSLILESASTNQTSMYLCATQGPLITEAFFGQGTRLTVV.

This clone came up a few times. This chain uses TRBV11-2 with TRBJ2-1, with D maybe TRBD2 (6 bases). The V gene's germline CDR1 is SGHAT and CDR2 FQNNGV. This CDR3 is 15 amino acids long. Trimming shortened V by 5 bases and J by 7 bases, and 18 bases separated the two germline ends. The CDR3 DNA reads TGTGCCAGCAGCCAGCAGGGCGGAGGGCGGAATGAGCAGTTCTTC. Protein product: CASSQQGGGRNEQFF. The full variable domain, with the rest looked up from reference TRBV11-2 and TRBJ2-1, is EAGVAQSPRYKIIEKRQSVAFWCNPISGHATLYWYQQILGQGPKLLIQFQNNGVVDDSQLPKDRFSAERLKGVDSTLKIQPAKLEDSAVYLCASSQQGGGRNEQFFGPGTRLTVL.

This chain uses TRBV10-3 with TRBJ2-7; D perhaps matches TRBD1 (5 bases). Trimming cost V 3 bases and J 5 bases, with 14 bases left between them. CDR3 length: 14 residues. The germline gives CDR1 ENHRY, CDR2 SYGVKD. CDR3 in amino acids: CAISETGGFHEQYF. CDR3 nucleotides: TGTGCCATCAGTGAAACAGGTGGTTTCCACGAGCAGTACTTC.

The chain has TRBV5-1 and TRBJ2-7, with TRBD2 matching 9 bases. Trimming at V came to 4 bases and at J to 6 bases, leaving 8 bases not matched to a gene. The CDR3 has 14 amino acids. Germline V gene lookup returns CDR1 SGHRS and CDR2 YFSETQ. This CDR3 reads CASSHPLAGAEQYF. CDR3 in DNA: TGCGCCAGCAGCCATCCTTTAGCGGGAGCCGAGCAGTACTTC. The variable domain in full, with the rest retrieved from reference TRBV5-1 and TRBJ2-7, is KAGVTQTPRYLIKTRGQQVTLSCSPISGHRSVSWYQQTPGQGLQFLFEYFSETQRNKGNFPGRFSGRQFSNSRSEMNVSTLELGDSALYLCASSHPLAGAEQYFGPGTRLTVT.

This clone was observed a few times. This CDR3 reads CASSLQELSYNEQFF. In DNA, the CDR3 is TGCGCCAGCAGCTTACAGGAACTCTCCTACAATGAGCAGTTCTTC. The chain carries TRBV5-1 and TRBJ2-1; D possibly corresponds to TRBD1 (5 bases). CDR3 size: 15 residues. CDR1 and CDR2 from the germline V gene are SGHRS and YFSETQ. Trimming took off 2 bases at V and 0 bases at J, with 9 bases between the two ends.

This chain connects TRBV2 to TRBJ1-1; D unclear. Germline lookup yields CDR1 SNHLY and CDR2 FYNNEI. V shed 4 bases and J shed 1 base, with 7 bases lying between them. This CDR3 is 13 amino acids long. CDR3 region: CASSGEANTEAFF. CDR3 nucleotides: TGTGCCAGCAGTGGGGAGGCGAACACTGAAGCTTTCTTT.